Listed here is a single TCR beta chain. Its cognate antigen is unknown. This record comes from a study of cytomegalovirus exposure and HLA in healthy donors. Whole-study context: Ancestry clustering placed 70% to 85% of more than 350 genotyped donors in the Caucasian-associated cluster.

PCR employed 60 Vbeta and 13 Jbeta primers. The method was immunoSEQ multiplex PCR; TCRdb's version includes in-frame clones alone and lacks a portion of them. The sample holds some 140,000 clones, 60% to 85% seen once. Broader study findings: Earlier analysis looked at TCR beta V segments, and most were productive about 87% or about 30% of the time.

CDR3 length: 15 residues. The sample comprised PBMCs. V gene TRBV21-1 combines with J gene TRBJ2-3; the table's D gene call, TRBD2, was not cross checked with the DNA. TRBV21-1 is designated a pseudogene. The clonotype was recovered from a woman between 40 and 55 years old in good health and CMV-seronegative. As DNA, the CDR3 is TGTGCCAGCAGCAAAGGGGGACTAGCTGCAGATACGCAGTATTTT. Protein: CASSKGGLAADTQYF.